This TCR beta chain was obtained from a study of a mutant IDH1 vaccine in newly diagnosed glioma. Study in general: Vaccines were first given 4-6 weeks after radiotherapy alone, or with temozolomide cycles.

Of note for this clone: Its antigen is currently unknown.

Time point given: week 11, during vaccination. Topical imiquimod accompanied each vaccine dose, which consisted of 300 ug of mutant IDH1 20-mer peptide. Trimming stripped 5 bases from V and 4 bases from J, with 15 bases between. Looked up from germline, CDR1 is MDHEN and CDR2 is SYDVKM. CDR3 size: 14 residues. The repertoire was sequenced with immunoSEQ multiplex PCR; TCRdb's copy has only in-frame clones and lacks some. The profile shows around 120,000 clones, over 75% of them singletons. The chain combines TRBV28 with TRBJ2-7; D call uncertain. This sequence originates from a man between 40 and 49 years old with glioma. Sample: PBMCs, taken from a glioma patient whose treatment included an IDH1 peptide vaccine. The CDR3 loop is CASSPDQLRYEQYF. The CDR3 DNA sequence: TGTGCCAGCAGTCCGGACCAACTAAGGTACGAGCAGTACTTC.